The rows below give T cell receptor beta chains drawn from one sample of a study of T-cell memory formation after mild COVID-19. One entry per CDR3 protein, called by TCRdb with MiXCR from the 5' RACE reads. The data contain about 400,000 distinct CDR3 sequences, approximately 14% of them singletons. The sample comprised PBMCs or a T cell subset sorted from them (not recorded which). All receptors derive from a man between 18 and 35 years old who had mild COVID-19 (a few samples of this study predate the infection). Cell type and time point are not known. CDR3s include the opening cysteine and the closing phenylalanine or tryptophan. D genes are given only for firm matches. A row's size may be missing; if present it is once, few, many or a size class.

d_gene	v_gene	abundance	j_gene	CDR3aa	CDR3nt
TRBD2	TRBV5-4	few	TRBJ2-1	CASSESTSGPYNEQFF	TGTGCCAGCAGCGAGTCTACTAGCGGGCCTTACAATGAGCAGTTCTTC
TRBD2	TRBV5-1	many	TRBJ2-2	CASSLGLAVTGELFF	TGCGCCAGCAGCTTGGGACTAGCGGTCACCGGGGAGCTGTTTTTT
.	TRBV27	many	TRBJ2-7	CASSNNYEQYF	TGTGCCAGCAGTAACAACTACGAGCAGTACTTC
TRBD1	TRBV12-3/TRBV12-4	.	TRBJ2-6	CASSLPKQGNYVLTF	TGTGCCAGCAGTTTACCTAAACAGGGGAATTACGTCCTGACTTTC
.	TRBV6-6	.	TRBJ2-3	CASQRGDTQYF	TGTGCCAGCCAACGGGGGGATACGCAGTATTTT
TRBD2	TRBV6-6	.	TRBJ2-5	CASSTRPGGETQYF	TGTGCCAGCAGCACGAGGCCGGGGGGAGAGACCCAGTACTTC
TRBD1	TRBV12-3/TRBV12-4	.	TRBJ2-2	CASSRTGGGTGELFF	TGTGCCAGCAGTCGGACAGGGGGGGGGACCGGGGAGCTGTTTTTT
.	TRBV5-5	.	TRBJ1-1	CASSPKINTEAFF	TGTGCCAGCAGCCCTAAGATAAACACTGAAGCTTTCTTT
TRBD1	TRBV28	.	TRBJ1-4	CASSPAGGAGEKLFF	TGTGCCAGCAGTCCCGCAGGGGGCGCAGGGGAAAAACTGTTTTTT
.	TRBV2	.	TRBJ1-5	CASNRALNQPQHF	TGTGCCAGCAATAGGGCCTTAAATCAGCCCCAGCATTTT
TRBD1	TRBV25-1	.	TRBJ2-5	CASRTGMETQYF	TGTGCCAGTAGGACAGGGATGGAGACCCAGTACTTC
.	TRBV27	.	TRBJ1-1	CASSPVLHFF	TGTGCCAGCAGTCCTGTATTGCATTTCTTT
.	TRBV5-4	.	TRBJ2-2	CASSLAGPPAGELFF	TGTGCCAGCAGCTTGGCGGGACCACCAGCCGGGGAGCTGTTTTTT
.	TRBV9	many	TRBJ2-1	CASRGSGNEQFF	TGTGCCAGCAGGGGCTCGGGCAATGAGCAGTTCTTC
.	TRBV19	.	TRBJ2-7	CASSPGHLSYEQYF	TGTGCCAGTAGTCCTGGACACCTTTCCTACGAGCAGTACTTC
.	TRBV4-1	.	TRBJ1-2	CASSPFPATEANYGYTF	TGCGCCAGCAGCCCGTTTCCCGCAACAGAAGCTAACTATGGCTACACCTTC
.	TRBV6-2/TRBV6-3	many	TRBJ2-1	CASEDGGPSDAQFF	TGTGCCAGCGAAGACGGGGGGCCCTCCGACGCCCAGTTCTTC
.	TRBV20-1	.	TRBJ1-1	CSASAGLNTEAFF	TGCAGTGCTAGCGCAGGGTTGAACACTGAAGCTTTCTTT
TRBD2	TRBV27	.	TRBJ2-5	CASSFTSGGAGETQYF	TGTGCCAGCAGTTTTACGAGCGGGGGGGCAGGGGAGACCCAGTACTTC
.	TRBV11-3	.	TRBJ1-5	CASTPQPQHF	TGTGCCAGCACCCCTCAGCCCCAGCATTTT